This entry features one T cell receptor (beta chain) sequence. Antigen unknown. This specimen belongs to a study of OX40 agonist ivuxolimab in advanced cancers. Regarding the study as a whole: There was clonal expansion of CD4+ and CD8+ blood T cells by week 6 at 0.1 to 3.0 mg/kg.

Some clones are missing from TCRdb's copy, which holds only in-frame ones; the method was immunoSEQ multiplex PCR. The profile shows around 70,000 clones, 84% of them singletons. The TCR originated in an adult with an advanced solid tumor such as melanoma, head and neck, liver or kidney cancer. Sequencing was performed on CD4+ or CD8+ T cells sorted from blood, taken in a trial of the OX40 agonist ivuxolimab.

For the CDR3, the DNA is TGTGCCAGCAGCTTAGTACAGGGCCATGAGCAGTTCTTC. Its protein is CASSLVQGHEQFF. This chain links TRBV11-2 with TRBJ2-1, with TRBD1 as a possible D gene (6 bases). The ends were cut back, 1 base at V and 8 bases at J, with 9 bases in the middle. The CDR3 has 13 residues. Per germline, CDR1 SGHAT and CDR2 FQNNGV.